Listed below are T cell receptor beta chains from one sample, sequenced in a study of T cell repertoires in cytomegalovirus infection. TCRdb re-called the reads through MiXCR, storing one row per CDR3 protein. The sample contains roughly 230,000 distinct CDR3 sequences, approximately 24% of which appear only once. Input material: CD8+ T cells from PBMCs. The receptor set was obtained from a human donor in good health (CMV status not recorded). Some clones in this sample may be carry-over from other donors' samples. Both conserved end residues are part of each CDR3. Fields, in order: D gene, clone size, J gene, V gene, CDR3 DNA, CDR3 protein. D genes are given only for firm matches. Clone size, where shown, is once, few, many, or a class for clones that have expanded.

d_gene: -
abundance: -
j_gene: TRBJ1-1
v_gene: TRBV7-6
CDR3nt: TGTACCAGCAGCTTAGCAGGCACTGAAGCTTTCTTT
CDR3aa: CTSSLAGTEAFF

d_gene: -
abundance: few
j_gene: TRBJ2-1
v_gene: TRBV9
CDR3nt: TGTGCCAGCGGGCGGAGCTCCTACAATGAGCAGTTCTTC
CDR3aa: CASGRSSYNEQFF

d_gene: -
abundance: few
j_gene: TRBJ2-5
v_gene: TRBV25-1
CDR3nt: TGTGCCAGCAGTGGAACTGGGACCCAGTACTTC
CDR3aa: CASSGTGTQYF

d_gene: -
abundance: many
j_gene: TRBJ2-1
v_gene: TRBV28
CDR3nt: TGTGCCAGCAGAAGGTCTACCGACTACAATGAGCAGTTCTTC
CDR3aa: CASRRSTDYNEQFF

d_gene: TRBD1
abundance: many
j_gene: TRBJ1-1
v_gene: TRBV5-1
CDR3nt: TGCGCCAGCAGCTTGATAATGGGACAGGGTGTCCGCACTGAAGCTTTCTTT
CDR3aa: CASSLIMGQGVRTEAFF

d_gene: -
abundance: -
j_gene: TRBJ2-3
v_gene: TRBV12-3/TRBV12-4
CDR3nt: TGTGCCAGCAGTTTATGGACGCTAAAGGCAGATACGCAGTATTTT
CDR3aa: CASSLWTLKADTQYF

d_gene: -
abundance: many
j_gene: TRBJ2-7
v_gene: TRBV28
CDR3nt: TGTGCCAGCACCCTAAGGGGGGCGACAAGCTCCTACGAGCAGTACTTC
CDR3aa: CASTLRGATSSYEQYF

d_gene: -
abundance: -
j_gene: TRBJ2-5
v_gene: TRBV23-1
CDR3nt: TGCGCCAGCAGACCTGCCCCTCCCCGCAGGGGCCAAGAGACCCAGTACTTC
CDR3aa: CASRPAPPRRGQETQYF

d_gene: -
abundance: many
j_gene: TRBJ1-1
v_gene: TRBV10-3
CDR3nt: TGTGCCATCAGTGAGGCGTTGACCACTGAAGCTTTCTTT
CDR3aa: CAISEALTTEAFF

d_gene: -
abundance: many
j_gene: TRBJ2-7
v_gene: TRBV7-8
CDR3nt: TGTGCCAGCAGCTTAGGTACGAACTCCTACGAGCAGTACTTC
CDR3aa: CASSLGTNSYEQYF

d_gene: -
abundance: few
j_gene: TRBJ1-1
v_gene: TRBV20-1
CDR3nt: TGCAGTGCTAGAGACTCGGGCAGGAACACTGAAGCTTTCTTT
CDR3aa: CSARDSGRNTEAFF

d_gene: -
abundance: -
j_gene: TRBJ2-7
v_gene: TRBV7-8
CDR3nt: TGTGCCAGCAGCCCAGATGGGGCCTGGAACTACGAGCAGTACTTC
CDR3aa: CASSPDGAWNYEQYF

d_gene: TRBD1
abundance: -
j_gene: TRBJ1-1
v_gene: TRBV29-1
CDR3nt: TGCAGCGTTGACTCCGGGACAGGGACTGAAGCTTTCTTT
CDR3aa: CSVDSGTGTEAFF

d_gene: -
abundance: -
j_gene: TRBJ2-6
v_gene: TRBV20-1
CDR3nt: TGCAGTGCAAGGGACCCCCGCTCTGGGGCCAACGTCCTGACTTTC
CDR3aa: CSARDPRSGANVLTF

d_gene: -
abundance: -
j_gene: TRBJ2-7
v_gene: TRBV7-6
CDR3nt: TGTGCCAGCAGCTTAGCGGACAGCCCTCCCTACGAGCAGTACTTC
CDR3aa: CASSLADSPPYEQYF

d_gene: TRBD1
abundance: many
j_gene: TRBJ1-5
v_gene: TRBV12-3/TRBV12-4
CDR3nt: TGTGCCAGCAGTTCCGGGACAGGGGCCCACAAGCCCCAGCATTTT
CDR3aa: CASSSGTGAHKPQHF

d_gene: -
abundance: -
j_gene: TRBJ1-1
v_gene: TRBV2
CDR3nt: TGTGCCAGCTACTACAGTCTTGAAGCTTTCTTT
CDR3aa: CASYYSLEAFF

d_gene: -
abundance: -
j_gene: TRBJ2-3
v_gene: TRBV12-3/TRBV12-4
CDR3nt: TGTGCCAGCAGTCGCTCCGACTCCCCCCACACAGATACGCAGTATTTT
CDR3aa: CASSRSDSPHTDTQYF

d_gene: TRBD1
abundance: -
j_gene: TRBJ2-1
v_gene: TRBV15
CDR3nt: TGTGCCACCAGCTCTGGACAGGACCTCTCCTACAATGAGCAGTTCTTC
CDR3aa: CATSSGQDLSYNEQFF

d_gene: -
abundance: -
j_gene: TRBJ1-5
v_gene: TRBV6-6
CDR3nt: TGTGCCAGCAGTCCGGGGGGTCGTCAGCCCCAGCATTTT
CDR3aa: CASSPGGRQPQHF

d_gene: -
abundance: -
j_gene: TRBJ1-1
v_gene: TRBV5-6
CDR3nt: TGTGCCAGCAGCTTGTGGTACGGCACTGAAGCTTTCTTT
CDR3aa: CASSLWYGTEAFF

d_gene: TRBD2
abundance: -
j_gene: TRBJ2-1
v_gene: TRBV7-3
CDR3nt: TGTGCCAGCAGCTTCACGGGGGGGTCGGACAATGAGCAGTTCTTC
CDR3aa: CASSFTGGSDNEQFF

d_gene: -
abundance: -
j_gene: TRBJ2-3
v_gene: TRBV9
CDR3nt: TGTGCCAGCAGCGTAGCCCTACCCACTAGCACAGATACGCAGTATTTT
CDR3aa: CASSVALPTSTDTQYF

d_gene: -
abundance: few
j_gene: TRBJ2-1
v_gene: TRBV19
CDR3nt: TGTGCCAGTAGTATAGCCAGCTCCTACAATGAGCAGTTCTTC
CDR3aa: CASSIASSYNEQFF

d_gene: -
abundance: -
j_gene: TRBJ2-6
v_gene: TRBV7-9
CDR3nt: TGTGCCAGCGCTTTTGGGACTGCTGGGGCCAACGTCCTGACTTTC
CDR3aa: CASAFGTAGANVLTF

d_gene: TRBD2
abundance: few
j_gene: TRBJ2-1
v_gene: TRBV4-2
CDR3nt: TGTGCCAGCAGCCAGACCGGGAGGGGAGCATATGAGCAGTTCTTC
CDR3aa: CASSQTGRGAYEQFF

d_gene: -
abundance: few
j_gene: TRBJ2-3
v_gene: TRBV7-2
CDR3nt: TGTGCCAGCAGCCCCGGGCCGCCAGATACGCAGTATTTT
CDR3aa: CASSPGPPDTQYF

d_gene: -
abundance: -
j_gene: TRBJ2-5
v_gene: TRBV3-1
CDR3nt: TGTGCCAGCAGCCAAGAGTATCGAGAGACCCAGTACTTC
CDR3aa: CASSQEYRETQYF

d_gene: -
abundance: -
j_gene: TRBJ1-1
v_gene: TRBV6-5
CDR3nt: TGTGCCAGCAGCTGGGGGAGTCCCGCCGCTGAAGCTTTCTTT
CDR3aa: CASSWGSPAAEAFF

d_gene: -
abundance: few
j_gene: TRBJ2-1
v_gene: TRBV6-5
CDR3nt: TGTGCCAGCAGTTACTTTGGGGGCAGGAACAATGAGCAGTTCTTC
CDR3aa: CASSYFGGRNNEQFF

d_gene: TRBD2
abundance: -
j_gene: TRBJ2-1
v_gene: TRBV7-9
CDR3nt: TGTGCCAGCAGCTTTCCCGGGGGGGCCTATGAGCAGTTCTTC
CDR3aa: CASSFPGGAYEQFF

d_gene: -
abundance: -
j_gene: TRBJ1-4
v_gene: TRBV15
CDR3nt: TGTGCCACCAGCTCCCGGGTCGAAGCCTATGAAAAACTGTTTTTT
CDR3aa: CATSSRVEAYEKLFF

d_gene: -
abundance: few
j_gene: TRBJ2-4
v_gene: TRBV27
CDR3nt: TGTGCCAGCAGTGCCTTCGGGCCCAAAAACATTCAGTACTTC
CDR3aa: CASSAFGPKNIQYF

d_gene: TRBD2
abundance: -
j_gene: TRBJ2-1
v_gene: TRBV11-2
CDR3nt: TGTGCCAGCAGCCCCAGGGTTAGCGGGGGGGGTAATGAGCAGTTCTTC
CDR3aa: CASSPRVSGGGNEQFF

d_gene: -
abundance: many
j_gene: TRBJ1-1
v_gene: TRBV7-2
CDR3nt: TGTGCCAGCAGCTCCGGGACACGAACTATCACTGAAGCTTTCTTT
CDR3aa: CASSSGTRTITEAFF

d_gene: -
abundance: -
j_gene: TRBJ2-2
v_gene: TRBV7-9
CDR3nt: TGTGCCAGCAGCTTTCGAAGGCCGGGGTCCGGGGAGCTGTTTTTT
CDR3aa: CASSFRRPGSGELFF

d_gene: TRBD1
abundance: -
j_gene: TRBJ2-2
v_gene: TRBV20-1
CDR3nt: TGCAGTGCTAGAGAGCACAGGGGGCGCACCGGGGAGCTGTTTTTT
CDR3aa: CSAREHRGRTGELFF

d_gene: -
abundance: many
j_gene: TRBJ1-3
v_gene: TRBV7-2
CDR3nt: TGTGCCAGCAGCTTAGATCCGGGGGCAAGGGCAGGAAACACCATATATTTT
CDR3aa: CASSLDPGARAGNTIYF

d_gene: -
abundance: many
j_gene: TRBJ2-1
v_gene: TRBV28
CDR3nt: TGTGCCAGCAGTTTTAGTCGAGGGACCGCTACTGACTACAATGAGCAGTTCTTC
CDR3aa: CASSFSRGTATDYNEQFF

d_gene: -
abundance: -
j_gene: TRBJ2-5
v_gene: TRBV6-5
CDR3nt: TGTGCCAGCACCACCTCGGGGGAGACCCAGTACTTC
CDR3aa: CASTTSGETQYF

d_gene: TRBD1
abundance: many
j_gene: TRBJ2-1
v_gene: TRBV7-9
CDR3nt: TGTGCCAGCAGTTTGTTGGGACAGGGGCGAGACAATGAGCAGTTCTTC
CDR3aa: CASSLLGQGRDNEQFF

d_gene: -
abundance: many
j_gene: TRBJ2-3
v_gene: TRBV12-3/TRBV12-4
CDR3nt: TGTGCCAGCAGTTTACACGCTCCCACAGATACGCAGTATTTT
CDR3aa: CASSLHAPTDTQYF

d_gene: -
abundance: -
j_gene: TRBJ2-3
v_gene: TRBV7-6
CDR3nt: TGTGCCAGCAGCTTACGAATAGCGGCCAGCACAGATACGCAGTATTTT
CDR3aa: CASSLRIAASTDTQYF

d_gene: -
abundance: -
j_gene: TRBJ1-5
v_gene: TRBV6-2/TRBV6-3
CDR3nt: TGTGCCAGCAGTTACCCAGGACCCCACAATCAGCCCCAGCATTTT
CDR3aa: CASSYPGPHNQPQHF

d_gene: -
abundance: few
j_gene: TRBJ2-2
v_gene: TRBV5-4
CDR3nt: TGTGCCAGCAGCTTCGGGGGCGCCGGGGAGCTGTTTTTT
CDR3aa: CASSFGGAGELFF

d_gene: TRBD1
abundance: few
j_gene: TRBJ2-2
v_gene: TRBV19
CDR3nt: TGTGCCAGTAGTACCCCCAGACAGGGGGGCAACACCGGGGAGCTGTTTTTT
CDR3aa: CASSTPRQGGNTGELFF